This TCR beta chain was profiled in a study of tumor and adjacent non-tumor tissue in lung cancer. Three rounds of nested PCR, following a modified ARM-PCR protocol, produced the TCRbeta library. One entry per CDR3 protein, called by TCRdb with MiXCR from the multiplex PCR reads. The sample gives under 250,000 distinct CDR3 sequences, about two thirds of which show up once; approximately 25% is in the top ten. V was pared by 5 bases and J by 6 bases, with 11 bases between. The CDR3 contains 13 residues. Germline V gives CDR1 SEHNR, CDR2 FQNEAQ (reference sequence). No cell sorting was done before RNA was extracted from the tissue.

This chain connects TRBV7-9 to TRBJ2-1, with D hard to call. The sequence came from a man in his 60s with non-small cell lung cancer. The sample taken for sequencing was lung tumor tissue. CDR3 nucleotides: TGTGCCAGCAGCCGATTAACCTTCAATGAGCAGTTCTTC. This codes for CASSRLTFNEQFF. The full variable domain, in which reference TRBV7-9 and TRBJ2-1 provide the parts outside the CDR3, is DTGVSQNPRHKITKRGQNVTFRCDPISEHNRLYWYRQTLGQGPEFLTYFQNEAQLEKSRLLSDRFSAERPKGSFSTLEIQRTEQGDSAMYLCASSRLTFNEQFFGPGTRLTVL.